Each of the 22 T cell receptor beta chains below was sequenced from the same sample in a study of PD-1 blockade in classical Hodgkin lymphoma. Each patient experienced a relapse that followed autologous stem cell transplantation, and brentuximab vedotin exposure varied. Clones were read by immunoSEQ multiplex PCR, and TCRdb kept only the in-frame ones, dropping some. The sample consists of some 64,000 clones, 88% of them appearing once. The sequenced sample was peripheral blood mononuclear cells (PBMCs), obtained at baseline. These receptors originate from a human donor with classical Hodgkin lymphoma.

This chain's CDR3 is CASSSDLLPYQPQHF. CDR3 DNA sequence: TGTGCCAGCAGCTCCGACCTGCTCCCGTATCAGCCCCAGCATTTT. The rearrangement uses TRBV7-6 and TRBJ1-5; D gene ambiguous. CDR3 length: 15 amino acids. V dropped 4 bases and J dropped 5 bases, with 15 bases sitting between them. CDR1 SGHVS and CDR2 FNYEAQ come from the germline V gene.

The gene calls are TRBV6-6 and TRBJ2-1; D gene ambiguous. CDR1 is MNHNY and CDR2 is SVGAGI in the germline V gene (reference sequence). The V gene lost 6 bases and the J gene lost 7 bases, with 16 bases spanning the gap. The CDR3 length is 14 residues. The CDR3 bases are TGTGCCAGCAGCAAGGGTTTTGATGTGAATGAGCAGTTCTTC. This encodes CASSKGFDVNEQFF.

The rearrangement uses TRBV10-1 and TRBJ1-6; 7 bases align to TRBD1. Looked up from germline, CDR1 is WNHNN and CDR2 is SYGVQD (reference sequence). CDR3 length equals 13 residues. Unmatched junction bases numbered 3, after V lost 4 bases and J lost 9 bases. The DNA of the CDR3 is TGCGCCAGCAGTGGACAGGGAACTTCACCCCTCCACTTT. This sequence encodes CASSGQGTSPLHF.

This rearrangement joins TRBV9 to TRBJ2-1; TRBD1 matches at 9 bases. The CDR3 is 16 residues long. Trimming cost V 0 bases and J 7 bases; bases outside gene matches: 8. Looked up from germline, CDR1 is SGDLS and CDR2 is YYNGEE. CDR3 loop: CASSVGQGTGWNEQFF. The CDR3 DNA is TGTGCCAGCAGCGTAGGGCAGGGGACAGGGTGGAATGAGCAGTTCTTC.

This clone has more than one count but fewer than ten. The chain couples TRBV11-2 to TRBJ1-5; D possibly corresponds to TRBD1 (6 bases). Trimming cost V 6 bases and J 3 bases, with 12 bases left between them. Germline CDR1 is SGHAT and CDR2 is FQNNGV. This CDR3 comprises 14 residues. In DNA, the CDR3 is TGTGCCAGCAGTCAACAGGGAAACAATCAGCCCCAGCATTTT. This gives the protein CASSQQGNNQPQHF.

This clone has a handful of counts. This chain joins TRBV4-1 and TRBJ2-7; the D gene is possibly TRBD1 (5 bases). The V gene's germline CDR1 is MGHRA and CDR2 YSYEKL. V was trimmed by 6 bases and J by 0 bases, leaving 15 bases between them. The CDR3 contains 15 residues. The CDR3 region has the DNA TGCGCCAGCAGACAAACGACAGATCCCTCCTACGAGCAGTACTTC. Its translation: CASRQTTDPSYEQYF.

V gene TRBV5-4 combines with J gene TRBJ2-7; perhaps TRBD1 as D (6 bases). Germline V CDR1 and CDR2: SGHNT, YYREEE (reference sequence). V lost 1 base, J lost 3 bases, and 11 bases lay in between. This CDR3 is built from 14 residues. This CDR3 is CASSLTGIGYEQYF. DNA of the CDR3: TGTGCCAGCAGCTTGACAGGGATCGGCTACGAGCAGTACTTC.

In DNA, the CDR3 is TGTGCCAGTAGTATCCTTGTCGAGCAGCCCCAGCATTTT. This sequence encodes CASSILVEQPQHF. The rearrangement joins TRBV19 to TRBJ1-5; D gene unclear. The germline V gene has CDR1 LNHDA and CDR2 SQIVND (reference sequence). The V gene lost 3 bases and the J gene lost 7 bases, with 10 bases spanning the gap. The CDR3 extends over 13 amino acids.

CDR3 in amino acids: CAWSSGFQETQYF. The CDR3 DNA reads as TGTGCCTGGAGTTCCGGGTTCCAAGAGACCCAGTACTTC. The rearrangement links TRBV30 to TRBJ2-5, with unresolved D. The CDR3 totals 13 residues. Germline CDR1 GTSNPN, CDR2 SVGIG (reference sequence). V was shortened by 2 bases and J by 1 base, with 8 bases between the two germline ends.

The chain is built from TRBV7-6 and TRBJ2-3; a possible D gene is TRBD2 (5 bases). The CDR3 runs to 15 residues. The V end was cut by 2 bases, the J end by 4 bases, with 13 bases between. Per the germline V gene, CDR1 is SGHVS and CDR2 is FNYEAQ. As DNA, the CDR3 is TGTGCCAGCAGCTTACGGTATACTAGAGCAGATACGCAGTATTTT. Its protein is CASSLRYTRADTQYF.

The chain carries TRBV7-9 and TRBJ1-1; D is unresolved. Trimming removed 0 bases at V and 3 bases at J, with 8 bases between. The germline gives CDR1 SEHNR, CDR2 FQNEAQ (reference sequence). The CDR3 extends over 14 amino acids. The CDR3 coding sequence is TGTGCCAGCAGCTTAGCGGTTGGTGACACTGAAGCTTTCTTT. Translated: CASSLAVGDTEAFF. The full variable domain, with the rest looked up from reference TRBV7-9 and TRBJ1-1, is DTGVSQNPRHKITKRGQNVTFRCDPISEHNRLYWYRQTLGQGPEFLTYFQNEAQLEKSRLLSDRFSAERPKGSFSTLEIQRTEQGDSAMYLCASSLAVGDTEAFFGQGTRLTVV.

J is TRBJ1-5 and V is TRBV27; D ambiguous. The ends were cut back, 0 bases at V and 2 bases at J, with 17 bases in the middle. Looked up from germline, CDR1 is MNHEY and CDR2 is SMNVEV (reference sequence). The CDR3 runs to 18 residues. CDR3 DNA sequence: TGTGCCAGCAGTTTATCCGGGCGGTTCCTCAAAGGCAATCAGCCCCAGCATTTT. Translating gives CASSLSGRFLKGNQPQHF.

This chain uses TRBV18 with TRBJ1-1; a possible D gene is TRBD1 (6 bases). The V and J ends lost 1 base and 5 bases respectively, with 17 bases between them. The germline gives CDR1 KGHSH, CDR2 LQKENI. The CDR3 extends over 16 amino acids. The CDR3 loop reads CASSPRIGGLETEAFF. The DNA for the CDR3 is TGTGCCAGCTCACCACGAATCGGGGGGCTGGAGACTGAAGCTTTCTTT.

This clone was detected once. The rearrangement links TRBV9 to TRBJ1-2; D remains ambiguous. The CDR3 spans 13 residues. Germline assignment: CDR1 SGDLS and CDR2 YYNGEE. V lost 0 bases, J lost 1 base, and 4 bases lay in between. The CDR3 is CASSVALNYGYTF. The CDR3 nucleotides read TGTGCCAGCAGCGTAGCACTTAACTATGGCTACACCTTC.

This rearrangement joins TRBV28 to TRBJ1-5; tentatively, D is TRBD1 (5 bases). The ends were cut back, 2 bases at V and 7 bases at J, with 15 bases in the middle. CDR3 length: 15 residues. Germline V gives CDR1 MDHEN, CDR2 SYDVKM. In nucleotides, the CDR3 is TGTGCCAGCAGTTTAGAGACAGATTTGGCGCAGCCCCAGCATTTT. Amino acid sequence: CASSLETDLAQPQHF.

This clone has a count of ten or more. The V call is TRBV19, the J call TRBJ2-3; D perhaps matches TRBD2 (5 bases). The germline gives CDR1 LNHDA, CDR2 SQIVND (reference sequence). This CDR3 has 14 residues. V lost 4 bases, J lost 2 bases, and 10 bases lay in between. CDR3 DNA: TGTGCCAGTAGTAAGGGAGAGATCACAGATACGCAGTATTTT. It translates to CASSKGEITDTQYF.

This chain connects TRBV30 to TRBJ1-5; unclear D gene. Germline CDR1 and CDR2: GTSNPN and SVGIG (reference sequence). The CDR3 length is 15 residues. With 1 base removed from V and 3 bases from J, the gap between germline ends came to 13 bases. The CDR3 nucleotides are TGTGCCTGGAGTGAGGGCAGTGTTACCAATCAGCCCCAGCATTTT. Its protein product is CAWSEGSVTNQPQHF.

The chain is built from TRBV5-4 and TRBJ2-7, with D perhaps being TRBD1 or TRBD2 (5 bases each). Germline V lookup: CDR1 SGHNT, CDR2 YYREEE (reference sequence). The germline V and J ends were trimmed by 4 bases and 2 bases, with 22 bases remaining between them. The CDR3 contains 17 residues. CDR3 coding DNA: TGTGCCAGCAGCCCCCGTGGGACCCTCCCTTTACCCTACGAGCAGTACTTC. Translating it yields CASSPRGTLPLPYEQYF.

As to this clone: The same CDR3 also results from other DNA sequences found in this sample. The chain is built from TRBV9 and TRBJ2-7; the match to TRBD2 covers 7 bases. The CDR3 runs 15 residues. J lost 1 base, V lost 0 bases, and 4 bases had no gene match. Germline V CDR1 and CDR2: SGDLS, YYNGEE. CDR3 coding DNA: TGTGCCAGCAGCGTAGGGTCGGGGGGATCCTACGAGCAGTACTTC. This gives the protein CASSVGSGGSYEQYF.

The rearrangement uses TRBV18 and TRBJ2-3, with TRBD2 identical over 11 bases. V trimming: 3 bases; J trimming: 2 bases; junction bases outside the gene matches: 4. From germline, CDR1 is KGHSH and CDR2 LQKENI. The CDR3 runs 16 residues. CDR3 protein: CASSPLAGGPTDTQYF. The CDR3 DNA reads as TGTGCCAGCTCACCTTTAGCGGGGGGGCCCACAGATACGCAGTATTTT.

The chain has TRBV27 and TRBJ2-1; D is uncertain. With 5 bases removed from V and 0 bases from J, the gap between germline ends came to 11 bases. Germline CDR1 and CDR2: MNHEY and SMNVEV (reference sequence). CDR3 length: 15 residues. The CDR3, as DNA: TGTGCCAGCAGTCCCCGGACGGGCTCCTACAATGAGCAGTTCTTC. Amino acids: CASSPRTGSYNEQFF.

The V and J genes are TRBV6-5 and TRBJ2-1, with D unclear. Germline lookup yields CDR1 MNHEY and CDR2 SVGAGI. CDR3 length: 12 amino acids. V was cut by 4 bases and J by 6 bases, with 7 bases left in between. CDR3 amino acids: CASSSRPNEQFF. The CDR3 DNA reads TGTGCCAGCAGTTCGAGACCCAATGAGCAGTTCTTC.